Listed below are T cell receptor beta chains from one sample, sequenced in a study of control samples from healthy donors and cancer patients. The assay was immunoSEQ multiplex PCR, and TCRdb's table has in-frame clones only and misses some. The sample includes some 96,000 clones, roughly 93% seen only once; the top ten take approximately 7.6%. The sequenced sample consisted of blood. These receptors were obtained from a man younger than 35 in good health. The CDR3 runs from the conserved cysteine through the conserved F or W. D genes are given only for firm matches. Where a row states a size, it is once, few, many or the class of an expanded clone; other rows omit it.

clone_size,j_call,d_call,v_call,cdr3_aa,cdr3_nt
-,TRBJ2-7,-,TRBV7-2,CASSFKKGDYEQYF,TGTGCCAGCAGCTTTAAAAAGGGCGACTACGAGCAGTACTTC
-,TRBJ1-4,-,TRBV3-1/TRBV3-2,CASSHETAEKLFF,TGTGCCAGCAGCCATGAGACAGCAGAAAAACTGTTTTTT
-,TRBJ1-6,-,TRBV7-9,CASSRARVGGNSPLHF,TGTGCCAGCAGCCGGGCCCGAGTTGGAGGGAATTCACCCCTCCACTTT
-,TRBJ2-7,TRBD1,TRBV6-5,CASSFKTGNFRMPYF,TGTGCCAGCAGCTTCAAGACAGGGAACTTCCGGATGCCGTACTTC
-,TRBJ1-3,-,TRBV18,CASSPRSASGNTIYF,TGTGCCAGCTCACCAAGGTCAGCCTCTGGAAACACCATATATTTT
-,TRBJ1-1,TRBD1,TRBV30,CAWSLGTANTEAFF,TGTGCCTGGAGTCTCGGGACAGCGAACACTGAAGCTTTCTTT
-,TRBJ1-4,TRBD1,TRBV6-5,CASKQDRTYEKLFF,TGTGCCAGCAAACAGGACAGGACTTATGAAAAACTGTTTTTT
-,TRBJ2-3,TRBD2,TRBV19,CASSLTSGAYSDTQYF,TGTGCCAGTAGTCTGACTAGCGGGGCGTATTCAGATACGCAGTATTTT
-,TRBJ2-5,-,TRBV5-1,CASSLGASTRETQYF,TGCGCCAGCAGCTTGGGGGCCTCGACAAGGGAGACCCAGTACTTC
-,TRBJ1-1,-,TRBV12-5,CASGLVRGGMNTEAFF,TGTGCTAGTGGTTTGGTAAGGGGTGGCATGAACACTGAAGCTTTCTTT
-,TRBJ1-2,TRBD1,TRBV7-2,CASSLGQGDIYGYTF,TGTGCCAGCAGCTTAGGACAGGGGGATATCTATGGCTACACCTTC
-,TRBJ1-1,-,TRBV6-5,CASSYDQQRAFF,TGTGCCAGCAGTTACGACCAACAGCGGGCTTTCTTT
-,TRBJ2-1,TRBD1,TRBV19,CASTGTGTLVYNEQFF,TGTGCCAGTACCGGGACAGGGACGCTTGTCTACAATGAGCAGTTCTTC
many,TRBJ2-7,-,TRBV29-1,CSVVGTAAHEQYF,TGCAGCGTCGTTGGGACGGCCGCTCACGAGCAGTACTTC
-,TRBJ2-7,-,TRBV27,CASSLEGGEQYF,TGTGCCAGCAGTTTAGAGGGTGGGGAGCAGTACTTC
-,TRBJ1-3,-,TRBV2,CASRAGIERLGTIYF,TGTGCCAGCAGGGCAGGGATTGAGCGATTAGGCACCATATATTTT
-,TRBJ1-6,-,TRBV19,CASSIGGPQGGSPLHF,TGTGCCAGTAGTATAGGGGGACCGCAAGGGGGTTCACCCCTCCACTTT
-,TRBJ1-5,-,TRBV7-2,CASSFGGVKGNQPQHF,TGTGCCAGCAGCTTTGGCGGGGTTAAAGGCAATCAGCCCCAGCATTTT
-,TRBJ1-1,-,TRBV7-3,CASSPLLQGNTEAFF,TGTGCCAGCAGCCCCCTCCTGCAAGGGAACACTGAAGCTTTCTTT
-,TRBJ2-1,TRBD1,TRBV4-3,CASSLKSQGANEQFF,TGCGCCAGCAGCCTCAAGAGCCAGGGGGCCAATGAGCAGTTCTTC
-,TRBJ2-3,TRBD2,TRBV2,CASQLAFITDTQYF,TGTGCCAGCCAACTAGCGTTTATCACAGATACGCAGTATTTT
-,TRBJ1-1,-,TRBV6-5,CASSYGGRPNTEAFF,TGTGCCAGCAGTTACGGAGGACGGCCGAACACTGAAGCTTTCTTT
-,TRBJ1-2,-,TRBV4-1,CASSHGANGGYGYTF,TGCGCCAGCAGCCACGGTGCGAACGGCGGCTATGGCTACACCTTC
-,TRBJ1-2,-,TRBV27,CASSSAGGSYGYTF,TGTGCCAGCAGTTCGGCGGGGGGATCCTATGGCTACACCTTC
few,TRBJ2-6,-,TRBV4-1,CASSQEEGSGANVLTF,TGCGCCAGCAGCCAAGAGGAGGGATCTGGGGCCAACGTCCTGACTTTC
-,TRBJ2-5,-,TRBV7-2,CASSSRRGGETQYF,TGTGCCAGCAGCTCACGGCGGGGTGGAGAGACCCAGTACTTC
few,TRBJ1-1,-,TRBV6-5,CASSSSTLEAFF,TGTGCCAGCAGTTCGTCAACGTTAGAAGCTTTCTTT
-,TRBJ1-1,TRBD1,TRBV19,CASSLSQGARTEAFF,TGTGCCAGTAGTCTTTCACAGGGGGCTAGGACTGAAGCTTTCTTT
-,TRBJ2-2,TRBD1,TRBV5-1,CASALWDRDAGELFF,TGCGCCAGCGCCCTCTGGGACAGGGACGCCGGGGAGCTGTTTTTT
-,TRBJ2-2,TRBD1,TRBV4-1,CASSQSGGTLSTGELFF,TGCGCCAGCAGCCAATCAGGGGGCACTCTTAGCACCGGGGAGCTGTTTTTT
-,TRBJ1-2,-,TRBV6-5,CASSSGTRGVYGYTF,TGTGCCAGCAGTTCTGGGACCCGAGGGGTTTATGGCTACACCTTC
-,TRBJ1-6,-,TRBV6-5,CASRPTWGENSPLHF,TGTGCCAGCAGACCAACATGGGGGGAAAATTCACCCCTCCACTTT
-,TRBJ1-5,-,TRBV6-2/TRBV6-3,CASSFQGSNQPQHF,TGTGCCAGCAGTTTCCAGGGGAGCAATCAGCCCCAGCATTTT
-,TRBJ1-1,-,TRBV7-9,CAMKGQNTEAFF,TGTGCCATGAAAGGCCAAAACACTGAAGCTTTCTTT
-,TRBJ2-2,TRBD1,TRBV27,CASSPRDSTGELFF,TGTGCCAGCAGTCCTCGGGACAGCACCGGGGAGCTGTTTTTT